The 19 T cell receptor beta chains given below trace back to one sample, sequenced in a study of tumor and adjacent non-tumor tissue in lung cancer (dated by TCRdb to 2016 to 2019). Library method: multiplex PCR. Sequencing relied on an Illumina HiSeq 2500. TCRbeta libraries were built by three rounds of nested PCR using primers (Table S4), following protocols modified from ARM-PCR. In-frame beta chains were kept once TCRdb had trimmed the public reads at Q25 with fastp and called clones with MiXCR. Entries are consolidated by CDR3 protein sequence, retaining the most common genes and DNA. This sample comprises 90,000 to 100,000 distinct CDR3 sequences, 80% of them detected only once. In total, the top ten clones hold around 30% of the sample. RNA was extracted from bulk unsorted tissue and checked for quality with a NanoDrop ND-1000 and an Agilent 2100. For the normal lung samples, distant non-tumor tissue was collected more than 3 cm away from the tumor edge.

The sequencing sample was made of distant non-tumor lung tissue. The receptors originated from a man in his 60s with small cell lung cancer.

The chain has TRBV6-5 and TRBJ2-7, with 10 bases lining up with TRBD2. With 5 bases clipped from V and 13 bases from J, the junction kept 17 bases outside the gene matches. CDR1 is MNHEY and CDR2 is SVGAGI in the germline V gene. This CDR3 region has 15 residues. The CDR3 nucleotides read TGTGCCAGCAGTGAATCTAGCGGGGGAGCCTACGAGAAATACGTC. It is translated as CASSESSGGAYEKYV.

The chain carries TRBV6-5 and TRBJ1-1; D not certain. With 5 bases removed from V and 13 bases from J, the gap between germline ends came to 26 bases. The germline CDR1 and CDR2 sequences are MNHEY and SVGAGI. The CDR3 contains 15 residues. This chain's CDR3 is CASSANSHGNTDVFF. CDR3 bases: TGTGCCAGCAGTGCAAATTCACATGGAAACACTGACGTTTTCTTT.

On this clonotype itself: Given a much more abundant clone one base away, this may be a read error. In nucleotides, the CDR3 is TGCGCCAGCAGCACCGTACAGGGGGCGAACTATGACTACACCTTC. It specifies CASSTVQGANYDYTF. J is TRBJ1-2 and V is TRBV5-1, with 9 bases matching TRBD1. The CDR3 is 15 amino acids. CDR1 is SGHRS, CDR2 YFSETQ, per germline. Full variable domain (outside the CDR3, taken from reference TRBV5-1 and TRBJ1-2): KAGVTQTPRYLIKTRGQQVTLSCSPISGHRSVSWYQQTPGQGLQFLFEYFSETQRNKGNFPGRFSGRQFSNSRSEMNVSTLELGDSALYLCASSTVQGANYDYTFGSGTRLTVV.

Details on this clonotype: A much larger clone sits a single nucleotide away, making a read error possible. No conserved phenylalanine or tryptophan ends this CDR3, so it is likely a read error. The rearrangement uses TRBV5-1 and TRBJ2-1; perhaps D is TRBD1 or TRBD2 (5 bases each). This CDR3 contains 15 residues. CDR1 SGHRS and CDR2 YFSETQ come from the germline V gene. V lost 4 bases and J lost 4, with 15 bases in between. CDR3 region: CASSEGTGTYNEQFS. CDR3 nucleotides: TGCGCCAGCAGCGAGGGAACAGGAACATACAATGAGCAGTTCTCC.

Comment on this clonotype: Relative to the germline gene, one junction end is altered; a read error may explain this. The V and J genes are TRBV11-1 and TRBJ2-3; D may be TRBD2 (5 bases). CDR1 and CDR2 (germline): SGHAT, FQDESV (reference sequence). The CDR3 spans 14 residues. CDR3 sequence reads: CTSSLVSGTDTQYF. CDR3 nucleotide sequence: TGTACCAGCAGTTTAGTTAGCGGCACAGATACGCAGTATTTT.

To note about this clonotype: A read error may produce the germline difference seen at one junction end. This chain joins TRBV20-1 and TRBJ1-2; no firm D call. Germline lookup yields CDR1 DFQATT and CDR2 SNEGSKA (reference sequence). The CDR3 length is 15 residues. The CDR3 is CSARDGHGVDYGYTF. As DNA, the CDR3 is TGCAGTGCTAGAGACGGGCACGGGGTGGACTATGGCTATACCTTC.

Comments on this clonotype: The CDR3 does not close with the conserved phenylalanine or tryptophan, likely indicating a read error. The DNA is omitted, as the CDR3 cannot be located on it reliably, and the CDR3 follows TCRdb's listing. The CDR3: CARVPKGQGREKPFL. The chain joins TRBV11-3 to TRBJ1-4; the DNA was not used to check the table's D call, TRBD1. The CDR3 is 15 residues long, counting both termini. Germline-derived CDR1 and CDR2 are SGHNT and YENEEA.

This clonotype was found once. A single base separates this from a much larger clone, so it may be a read error. The chain joins TRBV30 to TRBJ2-2, with D possibly matching TRBD2 (5 bases). Trimming took 2 bases from V and 3 from J, leaving 10 bases between them. Germline V lookup: CDR1 GTSNPN, CDR2 SVGIG (reference sequence). The CDR3 is 14 amino acids. CDR3 region: CAWSMTGDTGELFF. The CDR3 DNA reads TGTGCCTGGAGTATGACCGGGGACACCGGGGAGCTGTTTTTT.

Concerning this clonotype: The junction departs from the called germline gene at one end, perhaps through a read error. The chain employs TRBV10-2 and TRBJ1-5; perhaps TRBD1 as D (5 bases). This CDR3 region has 13 residues. The germline CDR1 and CDR2 sequences are WSHSY and SAAADI. The CDR3 sequence: CASGEGTNQPQHF. In DNA form, the CDR3 reads TGTGCCAGCGGAGAGGGGACCAATCAGCCCCAGCATTTT.

Points on this clonotype: Mismatch with germline at one junction end may stem from a read error. The chain uses TRBV11-2 and TRBJ2-1, with 11 bases that match TRBD2. Germline V gene data show CDR1 as SGHAT and CDR2 as FQNNGV. This CDR3 has 15 residues. CDR3 residues: CASSSTSGTYNEQLF. The CDR3 region has the DNA TGTGCCAGCAGCTCGACTAGCGGGACATACAATGAGCAACTCTTC.

This clonotype was detected ten times or more. J is TRBJ2-3 and V is TRBV6-1; TRBD2 aligns across 9 bases. Germline CDR1 reads MNHNS; CDR2 reads SASEGT. The J segment lost 0 bases and the V segment lost 3 bases, leaving 1 base of the junction unmatched. CDR3 length: 15 amino acids. The chain's CDR3 is CASSELAGSTDTQYF. CDR3 DNA sequence: TGTGCCAGCAGTGAGCTAGCGGGGAGCACAGATACGCAGTATTTT.

The chain combines TRBV12-3 or TRBV12-4 with TRBJ2-2, with D unclear. Deletions cut 3 bases from V and 8 bases from J, with 10 bases between. CDR3 length: 13 residues. This CDR3 is CASSFISTGELFF. Written as DNA, the CDR3 is TGTGCCAGCAGTTTCATTAGCACGGGGGAGCTGTTTTTT.

As to this clonotype: A much larger clone differs by one base, so this may be a read error. The rearrangement uses TRBV6-1 and TRBJ1-2, with D possibly TRBD1 on 6 matching bases. The CDR3 spans 13 residues. Germline CDR1 and CDR2: MNHNS and SASEGT. CDR3 sequence (DNA): TGTGTCAGCAGGCTCGGGACACCGTATGGCTACACCTTC. Translated, it gives CVSRLGTPYGYTF.

This clonotype appeared many times. V is TRBV28 and J is TRBJ2-2; D remains ambiguous. The CDR3 has 14 residues. V was pared by 2 bases and J by 11 bases, with 15 bases between. Germline V gene lookup returns CDR1 MDHEN and CDR2 SYDVKM. CDR3 amino acids: CASSLQTRSQELFF. The CDR3 nucleotides are TGTGCCAGCAGTTTACAAACCCGGTCCCAAGAGCTGTTTTTT.

The chain combines TRBV28 with TRBJ2-7; 10 nucleotides align to TRBD1. Trimming removed 2 bases from V and 9 bases from J; junction bases left unmatched: 13. Germline V gene data show CDR1 as MDHEN and CDR2 as SYDVKM. The CDR3 length is 16 residues. The CDR3 DNA reads as TGTGCCAGCAGTTTAACCGGGACAGGGGCCACCGCAGGGCAGTACTTC. Encoded protein: CASSLTGTGATAGQYF.

This clonotype has a single count. This likely comes from a read error, as the CDR3 has no conserved phenylalanine or tryptophan at its end. The gene calls are TRBV5-6 and TRBJ2-7; 8 bases agree with TRBD1. The length of the CDR3 is 15 residues. Per the germline V gene, CDR1 is SGHDT and CDR2 is YYEEEE. J gave up 3 bases and V 5 bases, and 10 bases lay outside the gene matches. The chain's CDR3 is CASRHRDRKCYEQYS. The DNA for the CDR3 is TGTGCCAGCAGGCACCGGGACAGGAAATGCTACGAGCAGTACTCC.

Points on this clonotype: One junction end does not reproduce the germline sequence, and a read error may be involved. The chain links TRBV4-2 to TRBJ2-2; D ambiguous. Per germline, CDR1 LGHNA and CDR2 YNFKEQ. The CDR3 loop spans 16 amino acids. CDR3 DNA: TGTGCCAGCAACCAAGATCTCAAGACGAACACCGGGGAGCTGTTTTTT. This translates into CASNQDLKTNTGELFF.

The chain carries TRBV2 and TRBJ2-6; D gene uncertain. The V and J ends lost 7 bases and 0 bases respectively, with 4 bases between them. There are 13 residues in the CDR3. Germline V gives CDR1 SNHLY, CDR2 FYNNEI. The CDR3 DNA reads as TGTGCCAGCACTAGCTCTGGGGCCAACGTCCTGACTTTC. Its translation: CASTSSGANVLTF.

Comment on this clonotype: At one boundary the junction diverges from the germline segment, which might be a read error. The chain combines TRBV6-6 with TRBJ2-3; D is unclear. Germline V gene data show CDR1 as MNHNY and CDR2 as SVGAGI (reference sequence). The CDR3 is 13 amino acids. Written as DNA, the CDR3 is TGTGCTAGCAGGTCGTCGAACACAGATACGCGGTATTTT. It codes for CASRSSNTDTRYF.